Following are 11 T cell receptor beta chains from one sample sequenced in a study of cytomegalovirus exposure and HLA in healthy donors. PCR employed 60 Vbeta and 13 Jbeta primers. The table came from immunoSEQ multiplex PCR; TCRdb's copy has only in-frame clones and leaves some out. The sample records approximately 100,000 clones, 65% to 75% being singletons. Sequences were obtained from PBMCs. The receptors were gathered from a woman between 18 and 29 years old in good health and CMV-seropositive.

The chain uses TRBV9 and TRBJ1-1, with TRBD1 identical over 9 bases. Germline-derived CDR1 and CDR2 are SGDLS and YYNGEE. There are 16 residues in the CDR3. Trimming at V came to 3 bases and at J to 1 base, leaving 7 bases not matched to a gene. DNA for the CDR3: TGTGCCAGCAGCGCCACAGGGGGCGCCGGGAACACTGAAGCTTTCTTT. Amino acids: CASSATGGAGNTEAFF.

V gene TRBV18 combines with J gene TRBJ2-5; 9 bases fit TRBD1. CDR1 KGHSH and CDR2 LQKENI come from the germline V gene. V trimming: 4 bases; J trimming: 1 base; junction bases outside the gene matches: 4. The CDR3 is made up of 15 amino acids. CDR3 nucleotide sequence: TGTGCCAGCTCACTGGACAGGGGAACCCAAGAGACCCAGTACTTC. Its translation: CASSLDRGTQETQYF.

V is TRBV30 and J is TRBJ1-1, with D tentatively TRBD1 (5 bases). Germline values: CDR1 GTSNPN, CDR2 SVGIG (reference sequence). The ends were cut back, 0 bases at V and 8 bases at J, with 16 bases in the middle. CDR3 length: 14 amino acids. CDR3 amino acids: CAWSVLNGRAEAFF. CDR3 DNA: TGTGCCTGGAGTGTTCTAAACGGCAGGGCCGAAGCTTTCTTT. Full variable domain (rest looked up from reference TRBV30 and TRBJ1-1): SQTIHQWPATLVQPVGSPLSLECTVEGTSNPNLYWYRQAAGRGLQLLFYSVGIGQISSEVPQNLSASRPQDRQFILSSKKLLLSDSGFYLCAWSVLNGRAEAFFGQGTRLTVV.

The gene calls are TRBV14 and TRBJ2-2; 12 nucleotides match TRBD2. The germline gives CDR1 SGHDN, CDR2 FVKESK. V lost 5 bases to trimming and J lost 4 bases; unmatched junction nucleotides: 5. There are 16 residues in the CDR3. DNA for the CDR3: TGTGCCAGCAGCAGACTAGCGGGAGAGAGCACCGGGGAGCTGTTTTTT. This gives the protein CASSRLAGESTGELFF. Based on the CDR3 plus reference TRBV14 and TRBJ2-2, the full variable domain is EAGVTQFPSHSVIEKGQTVTLRCDPISGHDNLYWYRRVMGKEIKFLLHFVKESKQDESGMPNNRFLAERTGGTYSTLKVQPAELEDSGVYFCASSRLAGESTGELFFGEGSRLTVL.

CDR3 DNA: TGTGCCAGCAGCTTAGTTGCGGGGTCGCCCTCCTCTGGAAACACCATATATTTT. This codes for CASSLVAGSPSSGNTIYF. The V and J genes are TRBV7-2 and TRBJ1-3; D not resolved. V shed 1 base and J shed 0 bases, with 16 bases lying between them. Germline V gene sequence: CDR1 SGHTA, CDR2 FQGNSA. The CDR3 has 18 amino acids.

The chain employs TRBV7-2 and TRBJ2-1; D perhaps matches TRBD2 (6 bases). The CDR3 sequence is 15 residues long. The germline CDR1 and CDR2 sequences are SGHTA and FQGNSA. Trimming removed 1 base at V and 9 bases at J, with 16 bases between. The DNA for the CDR3 is TGTGCCAGCAGCTTAGATTGGACTTGGGGGGTTGAGCAGTTCTTC. Its protein product is CASSLDWTWGVEQFF.

The chain couples TRBV7-9 to TRBJ1-2; no clear D. Germline CDR1 and CDR2: SEHNR and FQNEAQ (reference sequence). The V end lost 6 bases, the J end lost 3 bases, and 26 bases lay between the germline ends. The CDR3 loop spans 18 amino acids. The DNA for the CDR3 is TGTGCCAGCAGATCAACTGACTCCTCAAGAGGTCACTACTATGGCTACACCTTC. Translating gives CASRSTDSSRGHYYGYTF.

The chain joins TRBV10-3 to TRBJ2-3, with 8 bases lining up with TRBD2. The CDR3 totals 16 residues. CDR1 is ENHRY, CDR2 SYGVKD, per germline. V shed 4 bases, J shed 6 bases, and the junction held 12 bases outside the gene matches. The CDR3 protein is CAISALAGGGMDTQYF. The CDR3 DNA reads TGTGCCATCAGTGCTCTAGCGGGCGGGGGGATGGATACGCAGTATTTT.

The chain joins TRBV11-2 to TRBJ2-1; TRBD2 aligns across 8 bases. V was pared by 5 bases and J by 8 bases, with 8 bases of the junction left unmatched. The CDR3 sequence is 14 residues long. Germline CDR1 reads SGHAT; CDR2 reads FQNNGV. The CDR3 nucleotides read TGTGCCAGCAGCGGAAGGGGAGCGGGAGATGAGCAGTTCTTC. Protein sequence: CASSGRGAGDEQFF.

The chain carries TRBV11-2 and TRBJ2-1, with 13 bases identical to TRBD2. Per germline, CDR1 SGHAT and CDR2 FQNNGV. V lost 2 bases, J lost 3 bases, and 4 bases stayed unmatched. The CDR3 has 17 residues. The CDR3 nucleotides read TGTGCCAGCAGCTTACTGACTAGCGGGAGGTACTACAATGAGCAGTTCTTC. Translation gives CASSLLTSGRYYNEQFF.

This chain connects TRBV6-4 to TRBJ2-5, with D perhaps matching TRBD1 (5 bases). The CDR3 is 19 residues long. In germline, CDR1 is MRHNA, CDR2 SNTAGT. V was clipped by 0 bases and J by 3 bases, with 23 bases between them. The CDR3 DNA is TGTGCCAGCAGTGACTCGGAGCAAAAGACTTCTGGACAAAAAGAGACCCAGTACTTC. Amino acids: CASSDSEQKTSGQKETQYF.